This T cell receptor beta chain stems from a study of T cell responses to AZD1222 COVID-19 vaccine. Study-level findings and limits: Baseline seropositivity occurred in only a handful of AZD1222 recipients. Variant regions that are unmutated are reportedly the target of nearly half of spike-specific TCRs. The span of vaccine-associated CD4 TCRs extended across spike, with dominance at 160-218 and 743-854.

The protocol was immunoSEQ multiplex PCR, while the TCRdb copy is restricted to in-frame clones and leaves out a portion. This sample has about 42,000 clones, with around 80% found just once. V lost 7 bases and J 0 bases, leaving 13 bases between the germline ends. The CDR3 extends over 14 amino acids. Per the germline V gene, CDR1 is GTSNPN and CDR2 is SVGIG (reference sequence). A word on this clone: Its matching antigen is unknown.

The chain joins TRBV30 to TRBJ2-1; D is possibly TRBD1 or TRBD2 (6 bases each). This receptor was taken from an adult who received the AZD1222 COVID-19 vaccine. The specimen was peripheral blood, collected 28 days after the second AZD1222 dose. The CDR3 spells CAFRGHSSYNEQFF. The CDR3 DNA sequence: TGTGCCTTCCGGGGGCATAGCTCCTACAATGAGCAGTTCTTC.